This is a list of T cell receptor beta chains from one sample in a study of cytomegalovirus exposure and HLA in healthy donors. Produced via immunoSEQ multiplex PCR; TCRdb's table is partial and in-frame only. This sample has 170,000 or so clones; around 80% occur once, and the top ten carry 1%. Sequencing used PBMCs. These receptors were collected from a woman aged 45-60 years in good health and CMV-seropositive. Both conserved end residues are part of each CDR3. The D gene is left open where the match is weak. Clone size, where shown, is once, few, many, or a class for clones that have expanded.

length,V,size,J,D,CDR3,DNA
16,TRBV15,NA,TRBJ2-7,TRBD1,CATSRWWTGASYEQYF,TGTGCCACCAGCAGATGGTGGACAGGGGCCTCCTACGAGCAGTACTTC
13,TRBV2,NA,TRBJ1-4,NA,CASSDWGLEKLFF,TGTGCCAGCAGTGATTGGGGCTTGGAGAAACTGTTTTTT
15,TRBV19,NA,TRBJ1-2,NA,CASSKDTGFNYGYTF,TGTGCCAGTAGTAAGGACACCGGATTTAACTATGGCTACACCTTC
11,TRBV6-1,NA,TRBJ1-1,NA,CASIRNTEAFF,TGTGCCAGCATTAGGAACACTGAAGCTTTCTTT
16,TRBV2,once,TRBJ2-2,TRBD2,CASKARGSPNTGELFF,TGTGCCAGCAAGGCGCGGGGGTCCCCTAACACCGGGGAGCTGTTTTTT
14,TRBV11-2,NA,TRBJ2-5,TRBD2,CASSFNQGGETQYF,TGTGCCAGCAGCTTCAACCAGGGAGGGGAGACCCAGTACTTC
15,TRBV6-4,NA,TRBJ2-2,NA,CASSDGSQNTGELFF,TGTGCCAGCAGTGACGGTAGCCAAAACACCGGGGAGCTGTTTTTT
14,TRBV7-2,NA,TRBJ1-2,NA,CASSLVTVQGFVTF,TGTGCCAGCAGCTTAGTGACAGTCCAGGGGTTCGTCACCTTC
13,TRBV29-1,NA,TRBJ1-1,TRBD1,CSVSGQGDTEAFF,TGCAGCGTCTCGGGGCAGGGGGACACTGAAGCTTTCTTT
16,TRBV11-1,NA,TRBJ2-7,TRBD1,CASSLAGGQGFYEQYF,TGTGCCAGCAGCTTAGCCGGGGGACAGGGTTTCTACGAGCAGTACTTC
14,TRBV18,NA,TRBJ2-1,TRBD1,CASSRDRTGNEQFF,TGTGCCAGCTCACGGGACAGGACTGGGAATGAGCAGTTCTTC
13,TRBV4-2,NA,TRBJ1-2,NA,CASQRGTNYGYTF,TGTGCCAGCCAGCGCGGAACTAACTATGGCTACACCTTC
14,TRBV10-3,NA,TRBJ2-7,TRBD1,CAISRTGVYYEQYF,TGTGCCATCAGTCGGACAGGGGTGTACTACGAGCAGTACTTC
14,TRBV5-1,NA,TRBJ2-7,TRBD2,CASSSQVAGDEQYF,TGCGCCAGCAGCTCCCAGGTAGCGGGAGACGAGCAGTACTTC
17,TRBV21-1,NA,TRBJ1-4,NA,CASSKASGFPEFEKLFF,TGTGCCAGCAGCAAAGCCTCGGGGTTTCCTGAATTTGAAAAACTGTTTTTT
15,TRBV18,NA,TRBJ2-7,TRBD1,CASSLILGGLNEQYF,TGTGCCAGCTCCCTAATCTTAGGGGGCTTAAACGAGCAGTACTTC
15,TRBV19,NA,TRBJ2-4,NA,CASRDPWDTFSIQYF,TGTGCCAGTAGGGACCCATGGGACACCTTTTCAATTCAGTACTTC
15,TRBV11-3,NA,TRBJ2-7,NA,CASSRGGSPSYEQYF,TGTGCCAGCAGCAGGGGGGGGAGCCCCTCCTACGAGCAGTACTTC
15,TRBV10-3,few,TRBJ1-2,NA,CAISESTGEGYGYTF,TGTGCCATCAGTGAGTCGACGGGGGAGGGCTATGGCTACACCTTC
14,TRBV11-2,few,TRBJ2-4,NA,CASSLGALGDIQYF,TGTGCCAGCAGCTTAGGCGCGCTTGGAGACATTCAGTACTTC
16,TRBV4-1,NA,TRBJ2-2,TRBD1,CASSLQGASNTGELFF,TGCGCCAGCAGCCTTCAGGGGGCGTCGAACACCGGGGAGCTGTTTTTT
14,TRBV5-1,NA,TRBJ1-4,TRBD1,CASSHGTGDEKLFF,TGCGCCAGCAGCCACGGGACAGGGGATGAAAAACTGTTTTTT
15,TRBV6-1,NA,TRBJ2-3,TRBD1,CASSEGARGTDTQYF,TGTGCCAGCAGTGAAGGTGCCAGGGGGACAGATACGCAGTATTTT
13,TRBV19,NA,TRBJ1-1,NA,CASSHREGTEAFF,TGTGCCAGTAGTCACAGGGAGGGTACCGAAGCTTTCTTT
12,TRBV5-1,once,TRBJ1-2,NA,CASSLAQYGYTF,TGCGCCAGCAGCTTGGCTCAGTATGGCTACACCTTC
15,TRBV7-9,once,TRBJ2-3,NA,CASSPGGGQGDTQYF,TGTGCCAGCAGCCCCGGCGGAGGGCAAGGGGATACGCAGTATTTT
15,TRBV27,NA,TRBJ1-4,NA,CASSLRGRANEKLFF,TGTGCCAGCAGTTTACGGGGAAGAGCTAATGAAAAACTGTTTTTT
13,TRBV9,NA,TRBJ2-3,NA,CASSVGYSDTQYF,TGTGCCAGCAGCGTAGGGTACTCAGATACGCAGTATTTT
13,TRBV19,few,TRBJ1-5,NA,CASSGRTNQPQHF,TGTGCCAGTTCAGGGCGCACCAATCAGCCCCAGCATTTT
16,TRBV6-5,NA,TRBJ1-2,TRBD1,CASSYAGYRGRDGYTF,TGTGCCAGCAGTTACGCAGGCTACAGGGGGCGAGATGGCTACACCTTC
17,TRBV15,few,TRBJ1-4,TRBD1,CATSRPGQGAIGEKLFF,TGTGCCACCAGCAGACCGGGACAGGGGGCGATCGGCGAAAAACTGTTTTTT
12,TRBV7-2,NA,TRBJ1-2,NA,CATRRDTYGYTF,TGTGCCACCCGACGGGACACCTATGGCTACACCTTC
14,TRBV7-2,NA,TRBJ1-1,NA,CASSSLTDNTEAFF,TGTGCCAGCAGCTCCTTGACAGATAACACTGAAGCTTTCTTT
16,TRBV28,NA,TRBJ1-5,NA,CASSLGGRGSNQPQHF,TGTGCCAGCAGTTTGGGTGGGAGGGGGAGCAATCAGCCCCAGCATTTT
12,TRBV5-1,NA,TRBJ2-3,NA,CASSLTPYTQYF,TGCGCCAGCAGCTTGACTCCTTATACGCAGTATTTT
16,TRBV5-5,NA,TRBJ1-5,TRBD1,CASSLDPGGGNQPQHF,TGTGCCAGCAGCTTGGACCCAGGGGGTGGCAATCAGCCCCAGCATTTT
19,TRBV28,NA,TRBJ1-5,TRBD1,CASSQVTFTGQGINQPQHF,TGTGCCAGCAGTCAAGTCACTTTCACGGGACAGGGAATCAATCAGCCCCAGCATTTT
13,TRBV28,NA,TRBJ2-3,NA,CASSPAGADTQYF,TGTGCCAGCAGTCCCGCCGGGGCAGATACGCAGTATTTT
16,TRBV7-8,NA,TRBJ2-1,NA,CASTPLVRSRNNEQFF,TGTGCCAGCACCCCCCTCGTGCGGTCCCGAAACAATGAGCAGTTCTTC
12,TRBV28,NA,TRBJ1-4,NA,CASSSPLEKLFF,TGTGCCAGCAGTTCCCCCTTGGAAAAACTGTTTTTT
13,TRBV2,NA,TRBJ1-4,NA,CASSRDKEEKLFF,TGTGCCAGCAGCCGGGACAAGGAAGAAAAACTGTTTTTT
14,TRBV5-1,NA,TRBJ2-1,TRBD2,CASRRTSEMGEQFF,TGCGCCAGCAGGAGGACTAGCGAGATGGGTGAGCAGTTCTTC
14,TRBV6-5,NA,TRBJ1-2,NA,CASRPPGGGYGYTF,TGTGCCAGCAGACCCCCCGGGGGGGGGTATGGCTACACCTTC
16,TRBV5-1,few,TRBJ2-2,TRBD1,CASTPGTGSSSGELFF,TGCGCCAGCACCCCCGGGACAGGGTCTTCATCCGGGGAGCTGTTTTTT
16,TRBV27,NA,TRBJ1-2,TRBD1,CAAGRGQGPFNYGYTF,TGTGCCGCAGGCCGCGGACAGGGGCCTTTTAACTATGGCTACACCTTC
13,TRBV5-1,NA,TRBJ1-1,NA,CASSLEPGLEAFF,TGCGCCAGCAGCTTGGAACCGGGGTTGGAAGCTTTCTTT
14,TRBV6-5,NA,TRBJ2-3,NA,CATWRGGELNTQYF,TGTGCCACCTGGAGAGGAGGGGAACTAAATACGCAGTATTTT